These 15 T cell receptor beta chains share one sample of origin, sequenced in a study of blood T cell repertoires in COVID-19. The data were produced by immunoSEQ multiplex PCR, yet TCRdb's version contains in-frame clones alone and is incomplete. The repertoire has about 200,000 clones, roughly 80% of them found once; the top ten carry about 8.3%. Specimen: peripheral blood. All receptors come from a woman aged 80 or older with COVID-19, enrolled during active disease.

The J gene is TRBJ1-2, the V gene TRBV6-1, with D possibly being TRBD1 (5 bases). V dropped 1 base and J dropped 4 bases, with 16 bases sitting between them. CDR1 is MNHNS, CDR2 SASEGT, per germline. The CDR3 consists of 16 residues. DNA for the CDR3: TGTGCCAGCAGTGAAGGGCGGGACTTCTACCTCTATGGCTACACCTTC. It yields the protein CASSEGRDFYLYGYTF.

The rearrangement links TRBV7-2 to TRBJ2-2; D may be TRBD1 (5 bases). The CDR3 has 17 residues. V lost 1 base and J lost 1, with 13 bases in between. Germline-derived CDR1 and CDR2 are SGHTA and FQGNSA. The CDR3 here is CASSLGRVYVNTGELFF. The CDR3 coding sequence is TGTGCCAGCAGCTTAGGCAGGGTCTACGTGAACACCGGGGAGCTGTTTTTT.

The V call is TRBV28, the J call TRBJ2-1, with 9 positions matching TRBD2. This CDR3 has 15 amino acids. Germline lookup yields CDR1 MDHEN and CDR2 SYDVKM. With V trimmed by 1 base and J by 7 bases, 5 bases remained unmatched. Here the CDR3 reads CASSLSAGGRNEQFF. CDR3 DNA: TGTGCCAGCAGTTTATCGGCGGGAGGGCGGAATGAGCAGTTCTTC.

The chain joins TRBV11-2 to TRBJ1-1, with 10 bases aligning to TRBD1. CDR1 and CDR2 (germline): SGHAT, FQNNGV. V gave up 3 bases and J gave up 1 base; unmatched junction bases: 2. This CDR3 has 15 residues. CDR3 sequence (DNA): TGTGCCAGCAGCTTGGGACAGGGGTGGAACACTGAAGCTTTCTTT. Amino acid sequence: CASSLGQGWNTEAFF.

The V call is TRBV6-6, the J call TRBJ1-1; 9 bases are shared with TRBD1. V shed 5 bases and J 2 bases; nucleotides not matched to a gene: 9. The CDR3 covers 16 residues. Germline V gives CDR1 MNHNY, CDR2 SVGAGI (reference sequence). Here the CDR3 reads CASSPGQGGGNTEAFF. Here the CDR3 DNA reads TGTGCCAGCAGTCCGGGACAGGGTGGGGGAAACACTGAAGCTTTCTTT.

The V call is TRBV5-1, the J call TRBJ1-4, with 7 bases aligning to TRBD1. The CDR3 runs 15 residues. From germline, CDR1 is SGHRS and CDR2 YFSETQ. V was clipped by 3 bases and J by 11 bases; unmatched bases: 13. CDR3 in amino acids: CASSSRADRVEKLFF. The CDR3 DNA sequence: TGCGCCAGCAGCTCCCGAGCCGACAGGGTCGAGAAACTGTTTTTT.

There are a few counts of this clone. The chain has TRBV6-5 and TRBJ2-5, with a weak D call TRBD2 (6 bases). V dropped 6 bases and J dropped 1 base, with 15 bases sitting between them. There are 15 residues in the CDR3. CDR1 is MNHEY and CDR2 is SVGAGI in the germline V gene. The CDR3 DNA reads TGTGCCAGCAGCCCACTTAGCGGCTCCCAAGAGACCCAGTACTTC. Protein sequence: CASSPLSGSQETQYF.

V and J are TRBV5-5 and TRBJ2-5, with D maybe TRBD1 (6 bases). Germline V gives CDR1 SGHKS, CDR2 YYEKEE (reference sequence). Trimming took off 2 bases at V and 5 bases at J, with 13 bases between the two ends. The CDR3 totals 14 residues. In nucleotides, the CDR3 is TGTGCCAGCAGCTTCATTGGGGGCCGGGAGACCCAGTACTTC. Its protein is CASSFIGGRETQYF. The entire variable domain, with the rest obtained from reference TRBV5-5 and TRBJ2-5, is as follows: DAGVTQSPTHLIKTRGQQVTLRCSPISGHKSVSWYQQVLGQGPQFIFQYYEKEERGRGNFPDRFSARQFPNYSSELNVNALLLGDSALYLCASSFIGGRETQYFGPGTRLLVL.

On this clone: Other DNA sequences from this sample encode an identical CDR3 as well. The chain employs TRBV6-5 and TRBJ1-5, with D uncertain. This CDR3 has 13 amino acids. V was shortened by 0 bases and J by 7 bases, with 7 bases between the two germline ends. Germline V gives CDR1 MNHEY, CDR2 SVGAGI. The CDR3 DNA follows: TGTGCCAGCAGTTACTCGACTGGGCAGCCCCAGCATTTT. This codes for CASSYSTGQPQHF.

J is TRBJ2-7 and V is TRBV2, with 9 nucleotides matching TRBD2. The CDR3 contains 12 residues. The germline V gene has CDR1 SNHLY and CDR2 FYNNEI. V was clipped by 7 bases and J by 6 bases; unmatched bases: 4. CDR3 region: CASKGLAREQYF. The CDR3 DNA reads as TGTGCCAGCAAGGGACTAGCTCGCGAGCAGTACTTC.

This rearrangement joins TRBV29-1 to TRBJ2-5, with no clear D. CDR1 is SQVTM, CDR2 ANQGSEA, per germline. V shed 4 bases and J shed 5 bases, with 11 bases lying between them. The CDR3 contains 12 residues. Written as DNA, the CDR3 is TGCAGCGTTGGACAAACACGGGAGACCCAGTACTTC. Amino acids: CSVGQTRETQYF.

DNA for the CDR3: TGTGCCACCATAGCGGGAGGGGCCGACACCGGGGAGCTGTTTTTT. Residues: CATIAGGADTGELFF. J is TRBJ2-2 and V is TRBV19; 11 nucleotides align to TRBD2. The CDR3 has 15 amino acids. The germline V gene has CDR1 LNHDA and CDR2 SQIVND (reference sequence). After removal of 10 bases from V and 3 bases from J, the junction contained 7 bases not matched to a gene.

V and J are TRBV6-5 and TRBJ1-1; D is perhaps TRBD1 (5 bases). The length of the CDR3 is 15 residues. The V and J ends lost 2 bases and 4 bases respectively, with 14 bases between them. CDR1 and CDR2 from the germline V gene are MNHEY and SVGAGI. CDR3 amino acids: CASSYQGTGITEAFF. The CDR3 region has the DNA TGTGCCAGCAGTTACCAAGGTACAGGTATCACTGAAGCTTTCTTT.

The rearrangement joins TRBV11-2 to TRBJ2-5; 8 nucleotides line up with TRBD1. V was pared by 0 bases and J by 11 bases, with 5 bases of the junction left unmatched. Germline CDR1 SGHAT, CDR2 FQNNGV. This CDR3 has 13 residues. CDR3 in amino acids: CASSLDRGRGQYF. The CDR3 DNA reads TGTGCCAGCAGCTTAGACAGGGGGCGGGGACAGTACTTC.

V and J are TRBV28 and TRBJ1-2; no definite D call. Per the germline V gene, CDR1 is MDHEN and CDR2 is SYDVKM. The V gene lost 8 bases and the J gene lost 2 bases, with 3 bases spanning the gap. The CDR3 has 10 amino acids. Here the CDR3 DNA reads TGTGCCAGCCGGAACTATGGCTACACCTTC. Protein sequence: CASRNYGYTF.